This T cell receptor (beta chain) was identified in a study of graft-versus-host responses after intestinal transplantation. The method was immunoSEQ multiplex PCR; TCRdb's version includes in-frame clones alone and lacks a portion of them. The table has 130,000 or so clones, around 90% seen once. On this clone: Its target is not known.

J gave up 5 bases and V 7 bases, and 8 bases lay outside the gene matches. The CDR3 runs 13 residues. Germline V gives CDR1 SEHNR, CDR2 FQNEAQ (reference sequence). This sequence joins TRBV7-9 and TRBJ2-7; 7 positions agree with TRBD1. Sequenced material: unstimulated CD4+ T cells sorted from spleen or lymph node cells, taken before intestinal transplant. The sequence was obtained from a human donor who received an intestinal transplant. The CDR3 is CASKVPRGNEQYF. In DNA form, the CDR3 reads TGTGCCAGCAAGGTTCCCAGGGGGAACGAGCAGTACTTC.